These T cell receptor beta chains were read from a single sample in a study of human T cells and chemical hapten exposure. TCRdb independently ran MiXCR on the RACE reads; one entry per CDR3 protein. Among more than 70,000 distinct CDR3 sequences listed, 12% were seen once. The source material was whole blood, sampled in connection with sensitization to the hapten diphenylcyclopropenone (DPC). Receptor source: a woman between 55 and 75 years old with alopecia areata. Some clones in this sample may be carry-over from other donors' samples. The CDR3 runs from the conserved cysteine through the conserved F or W. Fields, in order: clone size, V gene, J gene, D gene, CDR3 protein, CDR3 DNA. A D gene is named only where the DNA matches it firmly. Rows give clone size only sometimes, using once, few, many, or a class for an expanded clone.

NA	TRBV12-5	TRBJ1-4	NA	CASAPQGREKLFF	TGTGCTAGTGCTCCACAGGGCCGCGAAAAACTGTTTTTT
NA	TRBV20-1	TRBJ2-3	TRBD2	CSATGGGTDTQYF	TGCAGTGCTACGGGGGGGGGCACAGATACGCAGTATTTT
many	TRBV12-3/TRBV12-4	TRBJ2-7	TRBD1	CAISPGQGAYEQYF	TGTGCCATATCGCCGGGACAGGGGGCCTACGAGCAGTACTTC
many	TRBV7-9	TRBJ2-7	NA	CASSLGVEDSEQYF	TGTGCCAGCAGCCTTGGCGTCGAGGATAGCGAGCAGTACTTC
few	TRBV29-1	TRBJ2-7	NA	CSCLENYEQYF	TGCAGCTGCCTAGAGAATTACGAGCAGTACTTC
many	TRBV4-1	TRBJ2-2	TRBD2	CASSSPGTSGVTGELFF	TGCGCCAGCAGCTCACCGGGGACTAGCGGAGTTACCGGGGAGCTGTTTTTT
many	TRBV11-2	TRBJ2-5	NA	CASSSKGPHWYQETQYF	TGTGCCAGCAGCTCGAAGGGACCCCACTGGTACCAAGAGACCCAGTACTTC
many	TRBV9	TRBJ2-3	NA	CASSVAYRGSAQYF	TGTGCCAGCAGCGTAGCTTATAGGGGTTCGGCGCAGTATTTT
NA	TRBV29-1	TRBJ2-1	TRBD2	CSVEAGSGGAYNEQFF	TGCAGCGTTGAAGCAGGTAGCGGGGGGGCCTACAATGAGCAGTTCTTC
NA	TRBV7-3	TRBJ1-2	TRBD1	CASSSSGGAGLGGVYGYTF	TGTGCCAGCAGCTCCTCAGGGGGCGCGGGCCTCGGGGGAGTCTATGGCTACACCTTC
NA	TRBV19	TRBJ1-5	NA	CASSTGSLNQPQHF	TGTGCCAGTAGTACAGGCTCGCTCAATCAGCCCCAGCATTTT
many	TRBV16	TRBJ1-6	NA	CASRPTGRPPLHF	TGTGCCAGCAGACCGACCGGACGGCCACCCCTCCACTTT
NA	TRBV4-1	TRBJ1-5	NA	CASSRGRDLLYPQHF	TGCGCCAGCAGCCGCGGCCGGGACCTCCTATACCCCCAGCATTTT
few	TRBV18	TRBJ1-5	NA	CASSPGEGSQPQHF	TGTGCCAGCTCACCAGGGGAAGGTAGCCAGCCCCAGCATTTT
many	TRBV18	TRBJ2-1	NA	CASSPKVDSYNEQFF	TGTGCCAGCTCACCGAAAGTTGACTCCTACAATGAGCAGTTCTTC
few	TRBV7-9	TRBJ1-1	NA	CASSPGGGVNTEAFF	TGTGCCAGCAGCCCCGGGGGGGGCGTGAACACTGAAGCTTTCTTT
many	TRBV9	TRBJ2-5	NA	CASNDRQTKTQYF	TGTGCCAGCAACGACAGGCAGACAAAGACCCAGTACTTC
few	TRBV18	TRBJ1-1	NA	CASSPPVGVMNTEAFF	TGTGCCAGCTCACCACCGGTCGGGGTTATGAACACTGAAGCTTTCTTT
NA	TRBV7-2	TRBJ2-3	TRBD1	CASSARQGSTQYF	TGTGCCAGCAGCGCAAGACAGGGATCGACGCAGTATTTT
few	TRBV12-3/TRBV12-4	TRBJ1-4	NA	CASADQPATNEKLFF	TGTGCCAGTGCCGATCAACCGGCAACTAATGAAAAACTGTTTTTT
NA	TRBV7-2	TRBJ2-6	NA	CASSLNMGLSSGANVLTF	TGTGCCAGCAGCTTAAATATGGGTCTGAGCTCTGGGGCCAACGTCCTGACTTTC
NA	TRBV5-1	TRBJ2-5	NA	CASSLIPGATKETQYF	TGCGCCAGCAGTTTGATACCGGGAGCAACCAAAGAGACCCAGTACTTC
few	TRBV12-3/TRBV12-4	TRBJ2-7	TRBD1	CASTYRGSSYEQYF	TGTGCCAGCACCTACAGGGGTAGCTCCTACGAGCAGTACTTC
NA	TRBV28	TRBJ1-1	NA	CASSLQPGTLEAFF	TGTGCCAGCAGTCTTCAACCAGGTACGCTTGAAGCTTTCTTT
NA	TRBV5-5	TRBJ1-3	NA	CASSLSVTENTIYF	TGTGCCAGCAGCTTGTCTGTCACAGAGAACACCATATATTTT
NA	TRBV7-6	TRBJ2-3	NA	CASSLDARPRTDTQYF	TGTGCCAGCAGCTTAGATGCGAGACCCCGCACAGATACGCAGTATTTT
NA	TRBV6-1	TRBJ2-3	TRBD2	CTSSELAGATDTQYF	TGTACCAGCAGTGAGCTAGCGGGGGCCACAGATACGCAGTATTTT
NA	TRBV7-2	TRBJ2-3	NA	CASHPHPAAMDTQYF	TGTGCCTCCCACCCCCACCCGGCGGCAATGGATACGCAGTATTTT
few	TRBV10-2	TRBJ1-3	NA	CASSERSGNTIYF	TGCGCCAGCAGTGAGCGCTCTGGAAACACCATATATTTT
few	TRBV6-5	TRBJ1-2	TRBD1	CASSWKQGATPGGYTF	TGTGCCAGCAGTTGGAAACAGGGGGCCACCCCGGGTGGCTACACCTTC
few	TRBV24-1	TRBJ2-7	NA	CATYRTKGIKQYF	TGTGCCACCTACCGCACGAAAGGGATCAAGCAGTACTTC
many	TRBV3-1	TRBJ2-1	NA	CASSQARGRGNEQFF	TGTGCCAGCAGCCAAGCCCGGGGTCGGGGTAATGAGCAGTTCTTC
many	TRBV6-5	TRBJ2-1	NA	CASSAGTANEQFF	TGTGCCAGCAGTGCGGGGACAGCCAATGAGCAGTTCTTC
many	TRBV6-6	TRBJ1-1	TRBD1	CASNKLQGTGMNTEAFF	TGTGCCAGCAACAAGCTACAGGGGACGGGGATGAACACTGAAGCTTTCTTT
few	TRBV15	TRBJ2-2	NA	CATSRDMGATGELFF	TGTGCCACCAGCAGAGATATGGGGGCAACAGGGGAGCTGTTTTTT
many	TRBV20-1	TRBJ1-5	NA	CSASLGSNQPQHF	TGCAGTGCTAGTTTGGGAAGCAATCAGCCCCAGCATTTT
NA	TRBV29-1	TRBJ1-5	NA	CSTGEGNQPQHF	TGCAGCACCGGAGAGGGAAATCAGCCCCAGCATTTT
few	TRBV20-1	TRBJ2-7	NA	CSARPPLVLSYEQYF	TGCAGTGCTAGACCCCCGCTGGTCCTCTCCTACGAGCAGTACTTC
NA	TRBV9	TRBJ1-2	NA	CASSVGVAGYTF	TGTGCCAGCAGCGTGGGTGTAGCAGGCTACACCTTC
NA	TRBV2	TRBJ1-4	NA	CASSGKGWNEKLFF	TGTGCCAGCAGCGGAAAAGGATGGAATGAAAAACTGTTTTTT
NA	TRBV18	TRBJ1-2	TRBD1	CASSRRTGGVYGYTF	TGTGCCAGCTCACGACGGACAGGGGGCGTATATGGCTACACCTTC
few	TRBV7-9	TRBJ2-3	TRBD2	CASSRGGADTQYF	TGTGCCAGCAGCCGGGGAGGGGCAGATACGCAGTATTTT
NA	TRBV29-1	TRBJ1-1	NA	CSVVVFMNTEAFF	TGCAGCGTTGTTGTGTTCATGAACACTGAAGCTTTCTTT
NA	TRBV5-1	TRBJ2-5	TRBD1	CASSIGQETQETQYF	TGCGCCAGCAGCATCGGACAGGAGACCCAAGAGACCCAGTACTTC
many	TRBV20-1	TRBJ2-5	TRBD2	CSATQTSWETQYF	TGCAGTGCTACACAGACTAGCTGGGAGACCCAGTACTTC
few	TRBV27	TRBJ1-5	NA	CASSFVSNQPQHF	TGTGCCAGCAGTTTCGTTAGCAATCAGCCCCAGCATTTT
NA	TRBV10-3	TRBJ2-3	TRBD2	CAVVAGAGTDTQYF	TGTGCCGTCGTAGCGGGGGCCGGCACAGATACGCAGTATTTT
many	TRBV20-1	TRBJ1-5	NA	CSVSNNQPQHF	TGCAGTGTTTCAAACAATCAGCCCCAGCATTTT
NA	TRBV29-1	TRBJ1-2	NA	CSVEGTVVGYTF	TGCAGCGTTGAAGGGACAGTTGTGGGCTACACCTTC
NA	TRBV5-1	TRBJ1-1	NA	CASSTGPKREAFF	TGCGCCAGCAGCACCGGACCCAAAAGGGAAGCTTTCTTT
many	TRBV6-6	TRBJ1-2	NA	CASSPSSEGYTF	TGTGCCAGCAGTCCCAGTTCAGAGGGCTACACCTTC